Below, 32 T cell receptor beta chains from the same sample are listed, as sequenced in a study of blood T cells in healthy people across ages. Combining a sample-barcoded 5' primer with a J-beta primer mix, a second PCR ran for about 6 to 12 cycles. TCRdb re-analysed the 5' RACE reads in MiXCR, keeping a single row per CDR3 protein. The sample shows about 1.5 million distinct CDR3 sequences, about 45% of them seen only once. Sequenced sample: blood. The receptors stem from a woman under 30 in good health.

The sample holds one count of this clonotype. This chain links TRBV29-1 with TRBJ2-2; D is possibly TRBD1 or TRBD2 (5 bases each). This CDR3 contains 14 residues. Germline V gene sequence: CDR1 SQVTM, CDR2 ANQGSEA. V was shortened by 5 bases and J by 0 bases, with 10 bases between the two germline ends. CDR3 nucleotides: TGCAGCGTTCGTGGGGGACCGAACACCGGGGAGCTGTTTTTT. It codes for CSVRGGPNTGELFF.

In nucleotides, the CDR3 is TGCAGTGCCCCAGGTTTCGGTAACACTGAAGCTTTCTTT. This encodes CSAPGFGNTEAFF. The rearrangement uses TRBV20-1 and TRBJ1-1; no reliable D call. Germline lookup yields CDR1 DFQATT and CDR2 SNEGSKA (reference sequence). The CDR3 spans 13 residues. Trimming stripped 6 bases from V and 2 bases from J, with 13 bases between.

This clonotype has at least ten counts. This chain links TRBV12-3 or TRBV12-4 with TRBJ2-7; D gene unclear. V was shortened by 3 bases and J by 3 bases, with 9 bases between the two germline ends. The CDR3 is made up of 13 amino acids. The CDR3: CASSFGLSYEQYF. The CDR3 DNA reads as TGTGCCAGCAGTTTCGGCCTTAGCTACGAGCAGTACTTC.

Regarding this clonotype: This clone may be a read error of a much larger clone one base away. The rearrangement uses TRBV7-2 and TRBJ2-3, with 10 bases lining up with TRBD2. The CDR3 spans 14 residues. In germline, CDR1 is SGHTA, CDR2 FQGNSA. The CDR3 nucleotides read TGTGCCAGCAGCCTGGGACTAGCGAAAGATACGCAGTTTTTT. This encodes CASSLGLAKDTQFF.

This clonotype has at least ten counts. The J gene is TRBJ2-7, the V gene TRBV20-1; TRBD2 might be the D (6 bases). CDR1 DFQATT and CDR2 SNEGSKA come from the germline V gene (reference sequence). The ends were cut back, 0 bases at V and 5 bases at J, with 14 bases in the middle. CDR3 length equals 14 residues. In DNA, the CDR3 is TGCAGTGCTAGAGATGTCGGGAGTTCCGACGAGCAGTACTTC. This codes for CSARDVGSSDEQYF.

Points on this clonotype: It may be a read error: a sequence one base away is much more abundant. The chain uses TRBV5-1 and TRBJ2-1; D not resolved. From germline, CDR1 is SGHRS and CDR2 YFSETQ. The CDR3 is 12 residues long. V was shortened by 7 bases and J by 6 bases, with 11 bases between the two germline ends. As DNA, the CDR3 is TGCGCCAGCCACTCTTCTAGCAATGAGCAGTTCTTC. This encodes CASHSSSNEQFF.

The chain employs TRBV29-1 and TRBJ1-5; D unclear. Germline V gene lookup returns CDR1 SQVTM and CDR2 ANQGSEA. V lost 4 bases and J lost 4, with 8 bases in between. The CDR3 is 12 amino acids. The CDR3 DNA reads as TGCAGCGTTGGGACCAGGAATCAGCCCCAGCATTTT. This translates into CSVGTRNQPQHF.

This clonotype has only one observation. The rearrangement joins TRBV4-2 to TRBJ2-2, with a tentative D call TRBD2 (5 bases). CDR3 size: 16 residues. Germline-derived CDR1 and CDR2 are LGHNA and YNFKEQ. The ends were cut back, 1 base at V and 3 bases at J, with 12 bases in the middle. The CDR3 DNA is TGTGCCAGCAGCCAAGGAGGGCCAGAATACACCGGGGAGCTGTTTTTT. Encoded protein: CASSQGGPEYTGELFF.

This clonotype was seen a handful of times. The CDR3 region has the DNA TGTGCCAGCAGCCTATCGATGGGGGAGGCCTACGAGCAGTACTTC. Amino acids: CASSLSMGEAYEQYF. The gene calls are TRBV7-2 and TRBJ2-7; weak D call: TRBD2 (6 bases). This CDR3 contains 15 residues. Germline CDR1 reads SGHTA; CDR2 reads FQGNSA. The germline V and J ends were trimmed by 5 bases and 2 bases, with 16 bases remaining between them.

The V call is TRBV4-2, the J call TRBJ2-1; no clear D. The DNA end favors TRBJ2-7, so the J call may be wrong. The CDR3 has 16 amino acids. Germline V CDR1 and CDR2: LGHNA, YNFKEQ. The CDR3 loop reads CASSQVVSNSYNEQYF. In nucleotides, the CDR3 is TGTGCCAGCAGCCAAGTAGTAAGTAACTCCTACAATGAGCAGTACTTC.

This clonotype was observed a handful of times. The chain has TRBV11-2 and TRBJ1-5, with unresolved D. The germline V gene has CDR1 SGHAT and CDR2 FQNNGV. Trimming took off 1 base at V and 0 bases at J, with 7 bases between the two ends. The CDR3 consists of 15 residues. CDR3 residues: CASSLGWVSNQPQHF. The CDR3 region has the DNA TGTGCCAGCAGCTTAGGTTGGGTTAGCAATCAGCCCCAGCATTTT.

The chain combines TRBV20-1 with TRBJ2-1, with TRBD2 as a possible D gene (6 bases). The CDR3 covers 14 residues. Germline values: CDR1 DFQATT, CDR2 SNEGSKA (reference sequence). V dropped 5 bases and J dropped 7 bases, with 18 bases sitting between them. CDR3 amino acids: CSAGRPSAWNEQFF. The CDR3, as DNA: TGCAGTGCTGGTCGGCCTAGCGCGTGGAATGAGCAGTTCTTC.

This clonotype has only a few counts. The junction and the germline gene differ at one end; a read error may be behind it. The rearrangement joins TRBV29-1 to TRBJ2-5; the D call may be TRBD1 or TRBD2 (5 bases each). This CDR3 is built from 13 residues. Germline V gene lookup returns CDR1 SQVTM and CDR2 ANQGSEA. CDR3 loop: CSGEGVDYNEQYF. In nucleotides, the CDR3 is TGCAGCGGTGAAGGGGTAGACTACAATGAGCAGTACTTC. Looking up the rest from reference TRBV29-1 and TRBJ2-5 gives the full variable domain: SAVISQKPSRDICQRGTSLTIQCQVDSQVTMMFWYRQQPGQSLTLIATANQGSEATYESGFVIDKFPISRPNLTFSTLTVSNMSPEDSSIYLCSGEGVDYNEQYFGPGTRLLVL.

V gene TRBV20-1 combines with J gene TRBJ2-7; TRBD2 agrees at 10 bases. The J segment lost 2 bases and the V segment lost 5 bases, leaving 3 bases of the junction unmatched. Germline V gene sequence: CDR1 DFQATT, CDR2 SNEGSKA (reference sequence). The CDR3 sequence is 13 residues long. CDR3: CSALAGETYEQYF. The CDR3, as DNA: TGCAGTGCTCTAGCGGGGGAGACCTACGAGCAGTACTTC.

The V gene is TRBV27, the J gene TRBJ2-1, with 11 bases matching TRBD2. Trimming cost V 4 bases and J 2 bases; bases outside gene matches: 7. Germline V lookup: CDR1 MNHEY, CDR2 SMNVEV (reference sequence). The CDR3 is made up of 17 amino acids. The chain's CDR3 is CASSSPTSGKTYNEQFF. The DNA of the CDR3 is TGTGCCAGCAGTTCCCCGACTAGCGGGAAAACCTACAATGAGCAGTTCTTC.

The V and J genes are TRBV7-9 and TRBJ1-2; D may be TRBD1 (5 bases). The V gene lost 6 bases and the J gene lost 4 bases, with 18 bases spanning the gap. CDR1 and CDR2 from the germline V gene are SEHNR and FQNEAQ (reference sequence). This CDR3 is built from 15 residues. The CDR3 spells CASRSGSGGGYGYTF. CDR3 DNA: TGTGCCAGCAGGTCGGGGAGTGGGGGTGGCTATGGCTACACCTTC.

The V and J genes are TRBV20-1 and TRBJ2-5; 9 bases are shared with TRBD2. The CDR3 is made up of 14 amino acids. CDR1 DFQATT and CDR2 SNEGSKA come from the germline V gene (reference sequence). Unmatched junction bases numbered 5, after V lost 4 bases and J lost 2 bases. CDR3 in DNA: TGCAGTGCTATCCTAGCGGGGCGGCAAGAGACCCAGTACTTC. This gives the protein CSAILAGRQETQYF.

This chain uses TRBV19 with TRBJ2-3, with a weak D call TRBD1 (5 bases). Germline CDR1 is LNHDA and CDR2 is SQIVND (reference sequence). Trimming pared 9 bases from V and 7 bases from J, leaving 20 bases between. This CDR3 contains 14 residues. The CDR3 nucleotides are TGTGCCAGCCAAAGGGGCGCCGACGGCAATACGCAGTATTTT. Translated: CASQRGADGNTQYF.

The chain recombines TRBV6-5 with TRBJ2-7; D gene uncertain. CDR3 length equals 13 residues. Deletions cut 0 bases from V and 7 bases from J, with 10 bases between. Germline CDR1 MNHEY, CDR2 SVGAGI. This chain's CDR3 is CASSYSVRVEQYF. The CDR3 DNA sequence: TGTGCCAGCAGTTACTCTGTCCGGGTGGAGCAGTACTTC.

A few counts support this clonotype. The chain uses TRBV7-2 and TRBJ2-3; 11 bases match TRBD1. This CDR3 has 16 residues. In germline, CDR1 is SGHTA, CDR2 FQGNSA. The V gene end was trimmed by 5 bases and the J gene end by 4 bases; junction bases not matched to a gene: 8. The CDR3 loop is CASSSRTGGLADTQYF. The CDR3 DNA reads TGTGCCAGCAGCAGCCGGACAGGGGGCCTTGCAGATACGCAGTATTTT.

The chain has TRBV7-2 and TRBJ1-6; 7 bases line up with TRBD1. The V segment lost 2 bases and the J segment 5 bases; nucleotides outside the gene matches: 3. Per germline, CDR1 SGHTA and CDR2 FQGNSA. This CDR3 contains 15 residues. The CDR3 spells CASSLRGPDNSPLHF. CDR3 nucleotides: TGTGCCAGCAGCTTAAGGGGGCCCGATAATTCACCCCTCCACTTT. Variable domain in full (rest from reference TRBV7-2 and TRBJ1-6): GAGVSQSPSNKVTEKGKDVELRCDPISGHTALYWYRQSLGQGLEFLIYFQGNSAPDKSGLPSDRFSAERTGGSVSTLTIQRTQQEDSAVYLCASSLRGPDNSPLHFGNGTRLTVT.

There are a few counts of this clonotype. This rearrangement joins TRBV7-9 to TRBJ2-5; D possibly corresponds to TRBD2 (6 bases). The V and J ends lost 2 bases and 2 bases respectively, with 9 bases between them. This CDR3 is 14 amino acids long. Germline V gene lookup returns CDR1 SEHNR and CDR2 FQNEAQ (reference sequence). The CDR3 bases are TGTGCCAGCAGCTTAATAGCGGCGCAAGAGACCCAGTACTTC. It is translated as CASSLIAAQETQYF.

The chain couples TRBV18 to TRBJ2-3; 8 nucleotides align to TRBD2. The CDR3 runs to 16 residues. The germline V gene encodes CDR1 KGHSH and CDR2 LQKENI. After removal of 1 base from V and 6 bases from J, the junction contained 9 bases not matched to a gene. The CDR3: CASSPLAGPFSDTQYF. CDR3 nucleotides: TGTGCCAGCTCACCACTAGCGGGGCCATTCTCGGATACGCAGTATTTT.

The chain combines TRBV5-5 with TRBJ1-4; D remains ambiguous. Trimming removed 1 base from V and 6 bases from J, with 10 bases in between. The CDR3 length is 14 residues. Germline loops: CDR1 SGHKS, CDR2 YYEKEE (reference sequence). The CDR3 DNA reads TGTGCCAGCAGCTTGTGGGTTTTAGATGAAAAACTGTTTTTT. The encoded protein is CASSLWVLDEKLFF.

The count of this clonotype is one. The CDR3 is CASSLIGGTNEQYF. CDR3 bases: TGTGCCAGCAGCTTAATCGGAGGGACCAATGAGCAGTACTTC. The chain recombines TRBV7-2 with TRBJ2-5; maybe TRBD2 (6 bases). Per the germline V gene, CDR1 is SGHTA and CDR2 is FQGNSA. This CDR3 spans 14 amino acids. V was clipped by 2 bases and J by 11 bases, with 18 bases between them.

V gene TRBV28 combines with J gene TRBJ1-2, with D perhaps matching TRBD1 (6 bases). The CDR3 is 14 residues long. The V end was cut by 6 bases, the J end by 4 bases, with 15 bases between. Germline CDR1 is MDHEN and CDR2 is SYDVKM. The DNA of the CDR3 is TGTGCCAGCAGCCTCCCCGGGGGCGGCTATGGCTACACCTTC. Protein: CASSLPGGGYGYTF.

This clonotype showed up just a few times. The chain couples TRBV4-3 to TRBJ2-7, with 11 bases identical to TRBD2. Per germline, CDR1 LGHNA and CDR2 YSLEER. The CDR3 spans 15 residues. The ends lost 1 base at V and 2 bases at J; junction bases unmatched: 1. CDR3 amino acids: CASSQVAGGPYEQYF. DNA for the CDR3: TGCGCCAGCAGCCAAGTAGCGGGAGGGCCCTACGAGCAGTACTTC.

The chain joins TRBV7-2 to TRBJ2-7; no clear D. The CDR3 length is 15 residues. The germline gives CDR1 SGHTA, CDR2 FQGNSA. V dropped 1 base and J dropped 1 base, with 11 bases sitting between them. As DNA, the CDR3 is TGTGCCAGCAGCTTAGGGTACCGAACTTCCTACGAGCAGTACTTC. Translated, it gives CASSLGYRTSYEQYF.

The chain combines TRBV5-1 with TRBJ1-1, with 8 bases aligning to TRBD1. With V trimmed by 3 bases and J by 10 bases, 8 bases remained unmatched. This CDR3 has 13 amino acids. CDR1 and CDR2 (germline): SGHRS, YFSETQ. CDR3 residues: CASSYPGQEAAFF. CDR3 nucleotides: TGCGCCAGCAGCTATCCGGGACAGGAGGCAGCTTTCTTT.

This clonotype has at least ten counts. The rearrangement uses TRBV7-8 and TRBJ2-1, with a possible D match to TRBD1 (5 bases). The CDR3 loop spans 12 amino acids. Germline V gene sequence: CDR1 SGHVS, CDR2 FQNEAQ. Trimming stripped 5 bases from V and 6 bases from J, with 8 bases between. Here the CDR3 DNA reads TGTGCCAGCAGCGTTGACAGCAATGAGCAGTTCTTC. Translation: CASSVDSNEQFF.

DNA of the CDR3: TGCAGTGCTAGGCCCCCCGGAGGAGAGCAGTACTTC. As protein: CSARPPGGEQYF. V gene TRBV20-1 combines with J gene TRBJ2-5, with a possible D match to TRBD2 (5 bases). There are 12 residues in the CDR3. Germline V gene sequence: CDR1 DFQATT, CDR2 SNEGSKA (reference sequence). The germline V and J ends were trimmed by 3 bases and 11 bases, with 16 bases remaining between them.

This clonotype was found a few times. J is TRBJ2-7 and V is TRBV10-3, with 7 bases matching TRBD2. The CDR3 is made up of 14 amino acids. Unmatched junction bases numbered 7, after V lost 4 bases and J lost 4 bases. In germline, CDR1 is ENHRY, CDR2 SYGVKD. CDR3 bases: TGTGCCATCAGTGGGATCAGCGGGACGTACGAGCAGTACTTC. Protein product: CAISGISGTYEQYF.